Listed below are T cell receptor beta chains from one sample, sequenced in a study of blood T cell repertoires in COVID-19. The protocol was immunoSEQ multiplex PCR, while the TCRdb copy is restricted to in-frame clones and leaves out a portion. Seen here are some 160,000 clones, about 83% observed once, and the top ten hold around 2.7%. Sequencing input: peripheral blood. All receptors come from a woman over 75 with COVID-19, enrolled during active disease. Both conserved end residues are part of each CDR3. The D gene is left open where the match is weak. The size field is filled for only some rows; it gives once, few, many or a size class.

v_gene: TRBV27; len: 15; j_gene: TRBJ1-6; abundance: -; d_gene: TRBD1; CDR3nt: TGTGCCAGCAGTACCTGGACAGGGCGTAATTCACCCCTCCACTTT; CDR3aa: CASSTWTGRNSPLHF
v_gene: TRBV19; len: 13; j_gene: TRBJ1-2; abundance: -; d_gene: TRBD1; CDR3nt: TGTGCCAGTAGTACAACGACAGGGAACGGCTACACCTTC; CDR3aa: CASSTTTGNGYTF
v_gene: TRBV18; len: 14; j_gene: TRBJ1-2; abundance: -; d_gene: -; CDR3nt: TGTGCCAGCTCACCTCCGAGCGGGGGATATGGCTACACCTTC; CDR3aa: CASSPPSGGYGYTF
v_gene: TRBV19; len: 15; j_gene: TRBJ2-7; abundance: -; d_gene: -; CDR3nt: TGTGCCAGTAGTATCGCCGGCAGGGGATCTGGGGAGCAGTACTTC; CDR3aa: CASSIAGRGSGEQYF
v_gene: TRBV5-4; len: 15; j_gene: TRBJ2-6; abundance: -; d_gene: TRBD1; CDR3nt: TGTGCCAGCAGCACCAGGGGGCTTGGGGCCAACGTCCTGACTTTC; CDR3aa: CASSTRGLGANVLTF
v_gene: TRBV7-9; len: 19; j_gene: TRBJ2-5; abundance: -; d_gene: TRBD2; CDR3nt: TGTGCCAGCAGCGCGGGACTAGCGGGGGGAAGGTACGGCCAAGAGACCCAGTACTTC; CDR3aa: CASSAGLAGGRYGQETQYF
v_gene: TRBV6-1; len: 16; j_gene: TRBJ1-5; abundance: -; d_gene: TRBD1; CDR3nt: TGTGCCAGCAGTGGTAGACAGGGCTGGTTTGATCAGCCCCAGCATTTT; CDR3aa: CASSGRQGWFDQPQHF
v_gene: TRBV5-1; len: 18; j_gene: TRBJ2-1; abundance: -; d_gene: TRBD2; CDR3nt: TGCGCCAGCAGCTCCTGGACTAGCGGGAACTCGGGGAGGAATGAGCAGTTCTTC; CDR3aa: CASSSWTSGNSGRNEQFF
v_gene: TRBV9; len: 15; j_gene: TRBJ2-5; abundance: once; d_gene: -; CDR3nt: TGTGCCAGCAGCGTAGATGGACTTAACCAAGAGACCCAGTACTTC; CDR3aa: CASSVDGLNQETQYF
v_gene: TRBV19; len: 15; j_gene: TRBJ1-1; abundance: -; d_gene: TRBD1; CDR3nt: TGTGCCAGTAGTCCCCACGGACAGGAAAAAACTGAAGCTTTCTTT; CDR3aa: CASSPHGQEKTEAFF
v_gene: TRBV30; len: 14; j_gene: TRBJ2-1; abundance: -; d_gene: -; CDR3nt: TGTGCCTGGAGATCTCTAGCAACCTACAATGAGCAGTTCTTC; CDR3aa: CAWRSLATYNEQFF
v_gene: TRBV5-8; len: 16; j_gene: TRBJ2-2; abundance: once; d_gene: TRBD2; CDR3nt: TGTGCCAGCAGCTTGACTAGCGGGAGGTCGGCCGGGGAGCTGTTTTTT; CDR3aa: CASSLTSGRSAGELFF
v_gene: TRBV18; len: 20; j_gene: TRBJ2-1; abundance: -; d_gene: TRBD2; CDR3nt: TGTGCCAGCTCACCACAAGCATCCAGCGGGAGCTTTTCGTCCTACAATGAGCAGTTCTTC; CDR3aa: CASSPQASSGSFSSYNEQFF
v_gene: TRBV6-2/TRBV6-3; len: 14; j_gene: TRBJ1-3; abundance: -; d_gene: -; CDR3nt: TGTGCCAGCAGTTACTCTTCAGTTGGAAACACCATATATTTT; CDR3aa: CASSYSSVGNTIYF
v_gene: TRBV21-1; len: 13; j_gene: TRBJ2-5; abundance: -; d_gene: -; CDR3nt: TGTGCCGACCCGGACAGGGGGCGGGAGACCCAGTACTTC; CDR3aa: CADPDRGRETQYF
v_gene: TRBV9; len: 17; j_gene: TRBJ1-3; abundance: -; d_gene: -; CDR3nt: TGTGCCAGCAGCGTAGTCGGGGACACCTCCTCTGGAAACACCATATATTTT; CDR3aa: CASSVVGDTSSGNTIYF
v_gene: TRBV6-5; len: 14; j_gene: TRBJ2-7; abundance: -; d_gene: TRBD2; CDR3nt: TGTGCCAGCAGTTCTAGCGGGAGCTCCTACGAGCAGTACTTC; CDR3aa: CASSSSGSSYEQYF
v_gene: TRBV11-2; len: 17; j_gene: TRBJ2-1; abundance: -; d_gene: TRBD2; CDR3nt: TGTGCCAGCAGCCCCAGGCTAGCGGGAGGGCATTACAATGAGCAGTTCTTC; CDR3aa: CASSPRLAGGHYNEQFF
v_gene: TRBV18; len: 17; j_gene: TRBJ1-2; abundance: -; d_gene: TRBD1; CDR3nt: TGTGCCAGCTCACCACCGGCGTTTACAGGGGCTAACTATGGCTACACCTTC; CDR3aa: CASSPPAFTGANYGYTF
v_gene: TRBV5-1; len: 14; j_gene: TRBJ2-7; abundance: -; d_gene: -; CDR3nt: TGCGCCAGCAGCATGGGACATTTCTCCTACGAGCAGTACTTC; CDR3aa: CASSMGHFSYEQYF
v_gene: TRBV5-1; len: 14; j_gene: TRBJ2-5; abundance: -; d_gene: TRBD1; CDR3nt: TGCGCCAGCAGCGCACCACAGGGGGCAGAGACCCAGTACTTC; CDR3aa: CASSAPQGAETQYF
v_gene: TRBV18; len: 17; j_gene: TRBJ1-1; abundance: -; d_gene: TRBD1; CDR3nt: TGTGCCAGCTCACCACGTATTGAGGGGGCGATAGGCACTGAAGCTTTCTTT; CDR3aa: CASSPRIEGAIGTEAFF
v_gene: TRBV5-1; len: 14; j_gene: TRBJ1-1; abundance: few; d_gene: -; CDR3nt: TGCGCCAGCAGCCTCTTCGGACTTCACACTGAAGCTTTCTTT; CDR3aa: CASSLFGLHTEAFF
v_gene: TRBV5-5; len: 15; j_gene: TRBJ2-1; abundance: -; d_gene: TRBD1; CDR3nt: TGTGCCAGCAGCCCCTCCCAGACAGGGAGTAGTGAGCAGTTCTTC; CDR3aa: CASSPSQTGSSEQFF
v_gene: TRBV7-2; len: 15; j_gene: TRBJ2-3; abundance: -; d_gene: TRBD1; CDR3nt: TGTGCCAGCAGCTCCGACAGGGGGCGCGGAGATACGCAGTATTTT; CDR3aa: CASSSDRGRGDTQYF
v_gene: TRBV5-1; len: 14; j_gene: TRBJ1-1; abundance: -; d_gene: TRBD1; CDR3nt: TGCGCCAGCAGCTTGGCCGGGACAGGAGGTGAAGCTTTCTTT; CDR3aa: CASSLAGTGGEAFF
v_gene: TRBV7-2; len: 16; j_gene: TRBJ1-4; abundance: -; d_gene: TRBD1; CDR3nt: TGTGCCAGCAGCAGACAGGGGGCGTTGGCTAATGAAAAACTGTTTTTT; CDR3aa: CASSRQGALANEKLFF
v_gene: TRBV18; len: 12; j_gene: TRBJ1-2; abundance: few; d_gene: -; CDR3nt: TGTGCCAGCTCACCACAGGGGGAAGGCTACACCTTC; CDR3aa: CASSPQGEGYTF
v_gene: TRBV9; len: 15; j_gene: TRBJ2-1; abundance: -; d_gene: -; CDR3nt: TGTGCCAGCAGCGTAGCGGGAGACTCCTACAATGAGCAGTTCTTC; CDR3aa: CASSVAGDSYNEQFF
v_gene: TRBV4-3; len: 16; j_gene: TRBJ1-5; abundance: few; d_gene: TRBD1; CDR3nt: TGCGCCAGCAGCTTTAAATTGGGGACAGGCCATCAGCCCCAGCATTTT; CDR3aa: CASSFKLGTGHQPQHF
v_gene: TRBV6-4; len: 15; j_gene: TRBJ2-1; abundance: -; d_gene: TRBD1; CDR3nt: TGTGCCAGCAGTCCCCAGGGGACAGGGTTGGGTGAGCAGTTCTTC; CDR3aa: CASSPQGTGLGEQFF
v_gene: TRBV2; len: 15; j_gene: TRBJ1-5; abundance: -; d_gene: TRBD1; CDR3nt: TGTGCCAGCAGGGCCGACAGGGCTAGCAATCAGCCCCAGCATTTT; CDR3aa: CASRADRASNQPQHF
v_gene: TRBV19; len: 14; j_gene: TRBJ2-1; abundance: -; d_gene: TRBD2; CDR3nt: TGTGCCAGTAGTATAGATCTCCGACTAGCGGGGCGGTTCTTC; CDR3aa: CASSIDLRLAGRFF
v_gene: TRBV5-1; len: 15; j_gene: TRBJ2-1; abundance: -; d_gene: TRBD2; CDR3nt: TGCGCCAGCAGCTGGAGCGGGAGCTCCTACAATGAGCAGTTCTTC; CDR3aa: CASSWSGSSYNEQFF
v_gene: TRBV11-2; len: 14; j_gene: TRBJ1-4; abundance: -; d_gene: -; CDR3nt: TGTGCCAGCAGCTTGGCAGTTAGAGGTGAAAAACTGTTTTTT; CDR3aa: CASSLAVRGEKLFF
v_gene: TRBV18; len: 14; j_gene: TRBJ2-3; abundance: -; d_gene: -; CDR3nt: TGTGCCAGCTCACCCGGGACATTCCAAGATACGCAGTATTTT; CDR3aa: CASSPGTFQDTQYF
v_gene: TRBV27; len: 15; j_gene: TRBJ2-2; abundance: -; d_gene: -; CDR3nt: TGTGCCAGCAGTTTGGCGAGGGGGATCACCGGGGAGCTGTTTTTT; CDR3aa: CASSLARGITGELFF
v_gene: TRBV2; len: 14; j_gene: TRBJ1-1; abundance: -; d_gene: -; CDR3nt: TGTGCCAGCAGTGTGCTGCACTCCGGGGCTGAAGCTTTCTTT; CDR3aa: CASSVLHSGAEAFF
v_gene: TRBV9; len: 15; j_gene: TRBJ1-2; abundance: -; d_gene: -; CDR3nt: TGTGCCAGCAGGGCCTATAGTCAGGGTGGCTATGGCTACACCTTC; CDR3aa: CASRAYSQGGYGYTF
v_gene: TRBV30; len: 13; j_gene: TRBJ1-2; abundance: -; d_gene: -; CDR3nt: TGTGCCTGGAGTCCCGGGAGGATCTATGGCTACACCTTC; CDR3aa: CAWSPGRIYGYTF
v_gene: TRBV3-1/TRBV3-2; len: 14; j_gene: TRBJ2-1; abundance: few; d_gene: TRBD2; CDR3nt: TGTGCCAGCAGCCATGGACTAGCCTACAATGAGCAGTTCTTC; CDR3aa: CASSHGLAYNEQFF
v_gene: TRBV4-3; len: 17; j_gene: TRBJ1-3; abundance: -; d_gene: -; CDR3nt: TGCGCCAGCAGCCATAATTCCCGACAGGCCTCTGGAAACACCATATATTTT; CDR3aa: CASSHNSRQASGNTIYF
v_gene: TRBV7-3; len: 16; j_gene: TRBJ2-3; abundance: -; d_gene: TRBD1; CDR3nt: TGTGCCAGCAGCCCGCGGACAGGGTGGGGAACAGATACGCAGTATTTT; CDR3aa: CASSPRTGWGTDTQYF
v_gene: TRBV9; len: 14; j_gene: TRBJ2-7; abundance: -; d_gene: TRBD1; CDR3nt: TGTGCCAGCAGCCTCGGACAGGGGTTCGACGAGCAGTACTTC; CDR3aa: CASSLGQGFDEQYF
v_gene: TRBV5-1; len: 15; j_gene: TRBJ2-5; abundance: -; d_gene: -; CDR3nt: TGCGCCAGCAGCCCGGGACAAGAAAATTGGGAGACCCAGTACTTC; CDR3aa: CASSPGQENWETQYF
v_gene: TRBV2; len: 14; j_gene: TRBJ1-4; abundance: -; d_gene: -; CDR3nt: TGTGCCAGCAACAGGGAGGGTCGGAATGAAAAACTGTTTTTT; CDR3aa: CASNREGRNEKLFF
v_gene: TRBV3-1/TRBV3-2; len: 18; j_gene: TRBJ2-2; abundance: -; d_gene: TRBD2; CDR3nt: TGTGCCAGCAGCCAAATCGGGTTTAGCGGGGGTCCTAACGGGGAGCTGTTTTTT; CDR3aa: CASSQIGFSGGPNGELFF
v_gene: TRBV2; len: 11; j_gene: TRBJ2-7; abundance: -; d_gene: -; CDR3nt: TGTGCCAGCAGTGAAGCCTCGGGGCAGTACTTC; CDR3aa: CASSEASGQYF